One sample yielded the 32 T cell receptor beta chains listed below, sequenced in a study of T cell responses to AZD1222 COVID-19 vaccine. Profiling relied on immunoSEQ multiplex PCR, and the TCRdb table lists in-frame clones only, not all of them. The sample yields approximately 88,000 clones, approximately 90% seen once. Sample: peripheral blood, taken 28 days after the second AZD1222 dose. The receptor set was obtained from an adult who received the AZD1222 COVID-19 vaccine.

The CDR3 DNA reads TGTGCCAGCAGTAAACACAGTTCGACGAACTATGGCTACACCTTC. Translating gives CASSKHSSTNYGYTF. V usage is TRBV28 and J usage is TRBJ1-2; D call uncertain. From germline, CDR1 is MDHEN and CDR2 SYDVKM. This CDR3 comprises 15 residues. The germline V and J ends were trimmed by 5 bases and 2 bases, with 15 bases remaining between them.

The gene calls are TRBV6-2 or TRBV6-3 and TRBJ2-1; no clear D. This CDR3 contains 11 residues. Germline loops: CDR1 MNHEY, CDR2 SVGEGT. Deletions cut 3 bases from V and 8 bases from J, with 5 bases between. CDR3 nucleotide sequence: TGTGCCAGCAGTTATGCCCATGAGCAGTTCTTC. Translated, it gives CASSYAHEQFF.

In its sample, this clone was seen a few times. The gene calls are TRBV30 and TRBJ1-2, with D possibly TRBD1 on 5 matching bases. The CDR3 runs 14 residues. Germline CDR1 reads GTSNPN; CDR2 reads SVGIG (reference sequence). Trimming took 1 base from V and 2 from J, leaving 11 bases between them. CDR3 coding DNA: TGTGCCTGGAGTGACCGGGGGGGGAACTATGGCTACACCTTC. It codes for CAWSDRGGNYGYTF.

The chain carries TRBV14 and TRBJ1-3, with unresolved D. The CDR3 is made up of 13 amino acids. The germline V gene encodes CDR1 SGHDN and CDR2 FVKESK. With 4 bases removed from V and 9 bases from J, the gap between germline ends came to 13 bases. CDR3 sequence: CASSPTVRSTIYF. Written as DNA, the CDR3 is TGTGCCAGCAGCCCGACGGTTAGAAGCACCATATATTTT.

This chain connects TRBV6-4 to TRBJ2-3; D is ambiguous. V gave up 4 bases and J gave up 10 bases, with 15 bases separating them. This CDR3 region has 13 residues. Per germline, CDR1 MRHNA and CDR2 SNTAGT. The CDR3 is CASSANFIGAQYF. CDR3 DNA: TGTGCCAGCAGTGCCAACTTCATCGGTGCGCAGTATTTT.

The V call is TRBV2, the J call TRBJ2-3; D possibly corresponds to TRBD2 (5 bases). The CDR3 has 13 amino acids. Germline values: CDR1 SNHLY, CDR2 FYNNEI. V dropped 8 bases and J dropped 4 bases, with 13 bases sitting between them. The CDR3 sequence: CASLRRAADTQYF. The DNA for the CDR3 is TGTGCCAGCCTGCGGCGGGCCGCAGATACGCAGTATTTT. Combining the CDR3 with reference TRBV2 and TRBJ2-3 gives the whole variable domain EPEVTQTPSHQVTQMGQEVILRCVPISNHLYFYWYRQILGQKVEFLVSFYNNEISEKSEIFDDQFSVERPDGSNFTLKIRSTKLEDSAMYFCASLRRAADTQYFGPGTRLTVL.

This clone was counted between two and nine times. The V gene is TRBV19, the J gene TRBJ1-2; D is ambiguous. V lost 2 bases and J lost 4, with 17 bases in between. CDR3 length equals 16 residues. The germline CDR1 and CDR2 sequences are LNHDA and SQIVND (reference sequence). For the CDR3, the DNA is TGTGCCAGTAGTATACGTTCGGCCGGCACCTCCTATGGCTACACCTTC. Encoded protein: CASSIRSAGTSYGYTF. The whole variable domain, filled in from reference TRBV19 and TRBJ1-2, reads DGGITQSPKYLFRKEGQNVTLSCEQNLNHDAMYWYRQDPGQGLRLIYYSQIVNDFQKGDIAEGYSVSREKKESFPLTVTSAQKNPTAFYLCASSIRSAGTSYGYTFGSGTRLTVV.

The chain combines TRBV28 with TRBJ1-4; 12 bases are shared with TRBD1. CDR3 length: 15 residues. Germline V lookup: CDR1 MDHEN, CDR2 SYDVKM. V shed 9 bases, J shed 3 bases, and the junction held 5 bases outside the gene matches. CDR3 protein: CASGTGGAPNEKLFF. CDR3 DNA: TGTGCCAGTGGGACAGGGGGCGCGCCTAATGAAAAACTGTTTTTT.

The gene calls are TRBV28 and TRBJ1-5; possible D gene TRBD1, 5 bases. This CDR3 region has 13 residues. CDR1 and CDR2 from the germline V gene are MDHEN and SYDVKM. Between the trimmed V and J ends, which lost 2 bases and 7 bases, there was a span of 9 bases. Here the CDR3 reads CASSLRGGQPQHF. DNA of the CDR3: TGTGCCAGCAGTTTACGGGGGGGGCAGCCCCAGCATTTT.

CDR3 residues: CASSPIGVVSNQPQHF. The DNA for the CDR3 is TGTGCCAGCAGCCCCATTGGGGTAGTTAGCAATCAGCCCCAGCATTTT. This chain joins TRBV5-8 and TRBJ1-5; unclear D gene. This CDR3 spans 16 amino acids. V shed 4 bases and J shed 0 bases, with 14 bases lying between them. CDR1 is SGHTS and CDR2 is YDEGEE in the germline V gene.

The CDR3 region has the DNA TGTGCCAGCAGCCAGAACGACAGGTACCAAGAGACCCAGTACTTC. Protein sequence: CASSQNDRYQETQYF. V gene TRBV11-1 combines with J gene TRBJ2-5, with D tentatively TRBD1 (6 bases). The CDR3 contains 15 residues. The V and J ends lost 5 bases and 0 bases respectively, with 13 bases between them. Germline V gives CDR1 SGHAT, CDR2 FQDESV (reference sequence).

This chain joins TRBV19 and TRBJ1-1; TRBD1 matches at 7 bases. The junction had 4 bases not matched to a gene; V was cut back by 4 bases and J by 5 bases. The CDR3 is 13 amino acids. Germline loops: CDR1 LNHDA, CDR2 SQIVND (reference sequence). Here the CDR3 reads CASSTTGLTEAFF. The CDR3 DNA follows: TGTGCCAGTAGTACGACAGGGTTAACTGAAGCTTTCTTT.

This clone has a handful of counts. The chain joins TRBV10-1 to TRBJ2-3; D possibly corresponds to TRBD2 (6 bases). Trimming stripped 1 base from V and 2 bases from J, with 13 bases between. Germline CDR1 WNHNN, CDR2 SYGVQD (reference sequence). This CDR3 is built from 16 residues. The CDR3 here is CASSELAGLSTDTQYF. The CDR3 bases are TGCGCCAGCAGTGAGTTGGCGGGGCTCTCCACAGATACGCAGTATTTT.

CDR3 protein: CATSRDQVNTEAFF. CDR3 DNA: TGTGCCACCAGCAGAGATCAAGTAAACACTGAAGCTTTCTTT. The chain employs TRBV15 and TRBJ1-1; the D is unclear. V lost 0 bases, J lost 2 bases, and 7 bases lay in between. Germline loops: CDR1 LNHNV, CDR2 YYDKDF (reference sequence). The CDR3 has 14 amino acids.

The chain uses TRBV12-5 and TRBJ1-1; D ambiguous. V lost 2 bases, J lost 1 base, and 5 bases lay in between. The CDR3 covers 13 residues. From germline, CDR1 is LGHNT and CDR2 FRNRAP. CDR3 protein: CASGLWENTEAFF. DNA of the CDR3: TGTGCTAGTGGTTTGTGGGAGAACACTGAAGCTTTCTTT.

This clone was recorded only once. This rearrangement joins TRBV2 to TRBJ1-4; TRBD1 matches at 7 bases. This CDR3 spans 15 amino acids. CDR1 is SNHLY and CDR2 is FYNNEI in the germline V gene. J gave up 2 bases and V 6 bases, and 6 bases lay outside the gene matches. As DNA, the CDR3 is TGTGCCAGCAGGAAGGACAGGTCCACTAATGAAAAACTGTTTTTT. Its protein product is CASRKDRSTNEKLFF. Using reference TRBV2 and TRBJ1-4 for the parts outside the CDR3, the full variable domain is EPEVTQTPSHQVTQMGQEVILRCVPISNHLYFYWYRQILGQKVEFLVSFYNNEISEKSEIFDDQFSVERPDGSNFTLKIRSTKLEDSAMYFCASRKDRSTNEKLFFGSGTQLSVL.

The chain uses TRBV28 and TRBJ1-3; D is perhaps TRBD1 (5 bases). Per germline, CDR1 MDHEN and CDR2 SYDVKM. CDR3 size: 17 residues. Trimming stripped 6 bases from V and 0 bases from J, with 18 bases between. CDR3 coding DNA: TGTGCCAGCAGCTCTGCCTCGACAGTTCCCTCTGGAAACACCATATATTTT. It translates to CASSSASTVPSGNTIYF.

The gene calls are TRBV4-3 and TRBJ1-3; D might be TRBD1 (5 bases). Germline V gene sequence: CDR1 LGHNA, CDR2 YSLEER. The CDR3 covers 15 residues. Trimming left V 0 bases short and J 2 bases short, with 8 bases between. The CDR3: CASSQEGGAGNTIYF. The CDR3 DNA reads as TGCGCCAGCAGCCAAGAGGGGGGGGCTGGAAACACCATATATTTT.

This sequence joins TRBV9 and TRBJ1-1; D gene unclear. Germline V gene lookup returns CDR1 SGDLS and CDR2 YYNGEE. This CDR3 has 14 residues. Trimming took 0 bases from V and 1 from J, leaving 7 bases between them. CDR3 coding DNA: TGTGCCAGCAGCGTAGCTGCTGAGAACACTGAAGCTTTCTTT. Residues: CASSVAAENTEAFF.

The V and J genes are TRBV9 and TRBJ1-6; D call uncertain. The germline V and J ends were trimmed by 0 bases and 1 base, with 5 bases remaining between them. This CDR3 has 15 residues. CDR1 is SGDLS and CDR2 is YYNGEE in the germline V gene. The CDR3 protein is CASSVGRSYNSPLHF. DNA of the CDR3: TGTGCCAGCAGCGTAGGACGGTCCTATAATTCACCCCTCCACTTT.

This clone was recorded a few times. The CDR3 nucleotides are TGTGCCATCAGCCCCGCAGAGGGTTCGGCCAAAAACATTCAGTACTTC. Encoded protein: CAISPAEGSAKNIQYF. This chain connects TRBV10-3 to TRBJ2-4; tentatively, D is TRBD2 (5 bases). This CDR3 spans 16 amino acids. The germline gives CDR1 ENHRY, CDR2 SYGVKD. V was cut by 6 bases and J by 1 base, with 16 bases left in between.

Turning to this clone: One junction end disagrees with the germline gene, perhaps due to a read error. The chain employs TRBV11-2 and TRBJ2-5, with 11 bases matching TRBD2. This CDR3 is built from 14 residues. Germline V gene sequence: CDR1 SGHAT, CDR2 FQNNGV. Here the CDR3 reads CASSLAGGRETQYF. CDR3 nucleotides: TGTGCCAGCAGTTTAGCGGGGGGGCGAGAGACCCAGTACTTC. Filled out from reference TRBV11-2 and TRBJ2-5, the complete variable domain reads EAGVAQSPRYKIIEKRQSVAFWCNPISGHATLYWYQQILGQGPKLLIQFQNNGVVDDSQLPKDRFSAERLKGVDSTLKIQPAKLEDSAVYLCASSLAGGRETQYFGPGTRLLVL.

This chain joins TRBV6-5 and TRBJ2-3; TRBD2 is a possible D gene (6 bases). This CDR3 comprises 15 residues. V was clipped by 2 bases and J by 2 bases, with 11 bases between them. CDR1 and CDR2 (germline): MNHEY, SVGAGI. CDR3 coding DNA: TGTGCCAGCAGTTACGGTTGGGGGGACACAGATACGCAGTATTTT. The encoded protein is CASSYGWGDTDTQYF.

The chain carries TRBV28 and TRBJ1-5; D unresolved. The ends were cut back, 1 base at V and 3 bases at J, with 10 bases in the middle. Germline lookup yields CDR1 MDHEN and CDR2 SYDVKM. The CDR3 runs 15 residues. The chain's CDR3 is CASSLYGQTNQPQHF. DNA of the CDR3: TGTGCCAGCAGTTTATACGGTCAGACCAATCAGCCCCAGCATTTT.

The chain recombines TRBV6-5 with TRBJ2-7; tentative D call: TRBD1 (6 bases). V lost 6 bases to trimming and J lost 3 bases, with 18 bases between them. CDR3 length equals 15 residues. Germline CDR1 is MNHEY and CDR2 is SVGAGI. CDR3 bases: TGTGCCAGCAGACGAGAGGGGGACCGGGTCTACGAGCAGTACTTC. This encodes CASRREGDRVYEQYF.

The chain carries TRBV11-3 and TRBJ2-3, with a weak D call TRBD2 (5 bases). The CDR3 is 15 residues long. V dropped 5 bases and J dropped 0 bases, with 12 bases sitting between them. The germline V gene has CDR1 SGHNT and CDR2 YENEEA. The CDR3 DNA sequence: TGTGCCAGCAGCCAGGACTCGCTGAGCACAGATACGCAGTATTTT. Protein: CASSQDSLSTDTQYF.

The V and J genes are TRBV18 and TRBJ1-3; D is undetermined. The CDR3 contains 13 residues. The V end was cut by 6 bases, the J end by 0 bases, with 6 bases between. Per the germline V gene, CDR1 is KGHSH and CDR2 is LQKENI. Here the CDR3 DNA reads TGTGCCAGCTCCTACGGCTCTGGAAACACCATATATTTT. It is translated as CASSYGSGNTIYF. Full variable domain (outside the CDR3, taken from reference TRBV18 and TRBJ1-3): NAGVMQNPRHLVRRRGQEARLRCSPMKGHSHVYWYRQLPEEGLKFMVYLQKENIIDESGMPKERFSAEFPKEGPSILRIQQVVRGDSAAYFCASSYGSGNTIYFGEGSWLTVV.

The V gene is TRBV10-2, the J gene TRBJ1-2; D is possibly TRBD1 (5 bases). The CDR3 sequence is 13 residues long. V was shortened by 2 bases and J by 4 bases, with 8 bases between the two germline ends. The germline V gene has CDR1 WSHSY and CDR2 SAAADI. This chain's CDR3 is CASSEAGPYGYTF. CDR3 DNA sequence: TGCGCCAGCAGTGAGGCAGGGCCCTATGGCTACACCTTC.

J is TRBJ2-7 and V is TRBV19; perhaps TRBD1 as D (6 bases). Germline CDR1 reads LNHDA; CDR2 reads SQIVND (reference sequence). V was pared by 3 bases and J by 2 bases, with 11 bases between. The CDR3 loop spans 14 amino acids. CDR3 protein: CASSIMAGAYEQYF. The DNA of the CDR3 is TGTGCCAGTAGTATTATGGCAGGGGCCTACGAGCAGTACTTC.

This chain links TRBV5-8 with TRBJ1-6; 9 bases align to TRBD1. The CDR3 is 15 amino acids. CDR1 is SGHTS, CDR2 YDEGEE, per germline. Trimming at V came to 5 bases and at J to 4 bases, leaving 4 bases not matched to a gene. This CDR3 reads CASRGQGAYNSPLHF. For the CDR3, the DNA is TGTGCCAGCAGGGGACAGGGAGCGTATAATTCACCCCTCCACTTT. The full variable domain, completed using reference TRBV5-8 and TRBJ1-6, is EAGVTQSPTHLIKTRGQQATLRCSPISGHTSVYWYQQALGLGLQFLLWYDEGEERNRGNFPPRFSGRQFPNYSSELNVNALELEDSALYLCASRGQGAYNSPLHFGNGTRLTVT.

In this sample, this clone turned up once. This chain connects TRBV3-1 (or the pseudogene TRBV3-2) to TRBJ1-1; the D is unclear. Per germline, CDR1 LGHDT and CDR2 YNNKEL (reference sequence). The CDR3 has 12 amino acids. V lost 2 bases, J lost 4 bases, and 5 bases lay in between. CDR3 in DNA: TGTGCCAGCAGCCAACTTCCCACTGAAGCTTTCTTT. Protein sequence: CASSQLPTEAFF.

The chain joins TRBV10-3 to TRBJ2-7, with a tentative D call TRBD1 (6 bases). The CDR3 runs to 14 residues. Germline lookup yields CDR1 ENHRY and CDR2 SYGVKD. V was trimmed by 6 bases and J by 3 bases, leaving 15 bases between them. The CDR3 DNA is TGTGCCATCAGGCTTGGACACAGGGACTACGAGCAGTACTTC. This codes for CAIRLGHRDYEQYF.